The 16 T cell receptor beta chains given below trace back to one sample, sequenced in a study of T cells after posttransplantation cyclophosphamide. Only in-frame clones appear in the TCRdb table, and some are missing; sequencing was by immunoSEQ multiplex PCR. The sample contains about 3,300 clones, 75% to 80% of which appear only once. Specimen: memory CD8+ T cells sorted from blood. The receptor source for this set is a woman aged 55-75 years in good health, CMV-negative, and a related stem cell transplant donor.

The chain joins TRBV6-5 to TRBJ2-1; 9 positions match TRBD2. Per germline, CDR1 MNHEY and CDR2 SVGAGI. The V segment lost 2 bases and the J segment 13 bases; nucleotides outside the gene matches: 6. There are 13 residues in the CDR3. CDR3 coding DNA: TGTGCCAGCAGTTACGCGGGGGGGCTTGATCAGTTCTTC. Protein product: CASSYAGGLDQFF.

The gene calls are TRBV6-6 and TRBJ1-2, with unresolved D. Germline V gene lookup returns CDR1 MNHNY and CDR2 SVGAGI (reference sequence). This CDR3 has 14 amino acids. V lost 3 bases and J 1 base, leaving 9 bases between the germline ends. The CDR3 DNA is TGTGCCAGCAGTTATGACACCCTTAACTATGGCTACACCTTC. Translation: CASSYDTLNYGYTF.

The rearrangement links TRBV28 to TRBJ1-5; the D is unclear. Germline V gene lookup returns CDR1 MDHEN and CDR2 SYDVKM. The CDR3 length is 13 residues. The V end was cut by 3 bases, the J end by 2 bases, with 5 bases between. The CDR3 bases are TGTGCCAGCAGTTTCCCCGGCAATCAGCCCCAGCATTTT. Translating it yields CASSFPGNQPQHF.

The gene calls are TRBV6-5 and TRBJ2-1; TRBD2 aligns across 10 bases. CDR3 size: 15 residues. The J segment lost 7 bases and the V segment lost 5 bases, leaving 8 bases of the junction unmatched. Per germline, CDR1 MNHEY and CDR2 SVGAGI. The DNA of the CDR3 is TGTGCCAGCAGTCCAAGCTCGGGACTAGCGAATGAGCAGTTCTTC. The encoded protein is CASSPSSGLANEQFF.

The chain recombines TRBV2 with TRBJ1-2; 10 nucleotides line up with TRBD1. Germline V gives CDR1 SNHLY, CDR2 FYNNEI. CDR3 length equals 14 residues. V lost 6 bases, J lost 3 bases, and 4 bases stayed unmatched. CDR3 loop: CASSPGTGDYGYTF. In DNA, the CDR3 is TGTGCCAGCAGCCCCGGGACAGGGGACTATGGCTACACCTTC.

The sample holds a few counts of this clone. This chain uses TRBV13 with TRBJ1-4, with TRBD1 identical over 11 bases. This CDR3 spans 15 amino acids. Trimming at V came to 4 bases and at J to 7 bases, leaving 5 bases not matched to a gene. Per the germline V gene, CDR1 is PRHDT and CDR2 is FYEKMQ (reference sequence). CDR3 nucleotide sequence: TGTGCCAGCAGCTCGGAGGGACAGGGGGGTGAAAAACTGTTTTTT. Translated: CASSSEGQGGEKLFF. Supplemented by reference TRBV13 and TRBJ1-4, the full variable domain reads AAGVIQSPRHLIKEKRETATLKCYPIPRHDTVYWYQQGPGQDPQFLISFYEKMQSDKGSIPDRFSAQQFSDYHSELNMSSLELGDSALYFCASSSEGQGGEKLFFGSGTQLSVL.

V is TRBV5-1 and J is TRBJ2-3, with D perhaps matching TRBD2 (6 bases). The CDR3 is 14 residues long. Germline CDR1 and CDR2: SGHRS and YFSETQ. Trimming removed 4 bases at V and 6 bases at J, with 15 bases between. CDR3 residues: CASSLGGGVDTQYF. In nucleotides, the CDR3 is TGCGCCAGCAGCCTCGGCGGAGGGGTGGATACGCAGTATTTT.

The V and J genes are TRBV28 and TRBJ1-1; TRBD1 aligns across 7 bases. V dropped 4 bases and J dropped 4; count of bases not matched to a gene: 9. The CDR3 spans 15 residues. Germline CDR1 MDHEN, CDR2 SYDVKM. CDR3 protein: CASSYTGVQGTEAFF. As DNA, the CDR3 is TGTGCCAGCAGTTACACAGGGGTTCAGGGCACTGAAGCTTTCTTT.

This chain uses TRBV28 with TRBJ1-6; 8 bases are shared with TRBD1. The CDR3 has 15 amino acids. V lost 5 bases and J lost 6; bases outside the gene matches: 6. Germline CDR1 MDHEN, CDR2 SYDVKM. This CDR3 is CASSLGQGGNSPLHF. CDR3 bases: TGTGCCAGCAGTCTCGGACAGGGAGGTAATTCACCCCTCCACTTT.

V and J are TRBV5-1 and TRBJ2-1; 9 bases line up with TRBD2. The CDR3 length is 16 residues. The germline V gene encodes CDR1 SGHRS and CDR2 YFSETQ. The J segment lost 4 bases and the V segment lost 4 bases, leaving 9 bases of the junction unmatched. CDR3 sequence (DNA): TGCGCCAGCAGCCCACAGGTAGCGGGAGCGTACAATGAGCAGTTCTTC. It encodes CASSPQVAGAYNEQFF. The whole variable domain, remainder taken from reference TRBV5-1 and TRBJ2-1, is KAGVTQTPRYLIKTRGQQVTLSCSPISGHRSVSWYQQTPGQGLQFLFEYFSETQRNKGNFPGRFSGRQFSNSRSEMNVSTLELGDSALYLCASSPQVAGAYNEQFFGPGTRLTVL.

This sequence joins TRBV7-9 and TRBJ1-1; possible D gene TRBD1, 5 bases. Trimming took off 3 bases at V and 7 bases at J, with 15 bases between the two ends. Germline loops: CDR1 SEHNR, CDR2 FQNEAQ (reference sequence). The CDR3 sequence is 14 residues long. The CDR3 region is CASSLAGEAIEAFF. CDR3 nucleotides: TGTGCCAGCAGCTTGGCGGGGGAAGCAATTGAAGCTTTCTTT.

The rearrangement uses TRBV5-1 and TRBJ2-6, with 14 nucleotides matching TRBD2. The germline V gene has CDR1 SGHRS and CDR2 YFSETQ. The CDR3 length is 18 residues. Trimming at V came to 4 bases and at J to 4 bases, leaving 7 bases not matched to a gene. CDR3 protein: CASSPGLAGDGGANVLTF. The CDR3 DNA reads TGCGCCAGCAGCCCGGGACTAGCGGGAGATGGAGGGGCCAACGTCCTGACTTTC.

This clone was picked up a small number of times. The J gene is TRBJ2-2, the V gene TRBV27; 10 nucleotides agree with TRBD1. The CDR3 sequence is 17 residues long. Germline-derived CDR1 and CDR2 are MNHEY and SMNVEV (reference sequence). The V and J ends lost 2 bases and 5 bases, in that order; junction bases with no gene match: 8. In nucleotides, the CDR3 is TGTGCCAGCAGTTTAACCCCGGGACAGGGGATAACCGGGGAGCTGTTTTTT. Translation gives CASSLTPGQGITGELFF.

V gene TRBV28 combines with J gene TRBJ1-4, with D maybe TRBD1 (5 bases). With 7 bases removed from V and 5 bases from J, the gap between germline ends came to 17 bases. The germline CDR1 and CDR2 sequences are MDHEN and SYDVKM. CDR3 length equals 15 residues. Here the CDR3 DNA reads TGTGCCAGCACCCCCTTACAGGACCGGAATGAAAAACTGTTTTTT. The encoded protein is CASTPLQDRNEKLFF.

The chain joins TRBV11-2 to TRBJ2-1, with a tentative D call TRBD2 (6 bases). Germline V CDR1 and CDR2: SGHAT, FQNNGV. The CDR3 spans 12 residues. V was cut by 4 bases and J by 6 bases, with 7 bases left in between. As DNA, the CDR3 is TGTGCCAGCAGCTATAGCGGCAATGAGCAGTTCTTC. This codes for CASSYSGNEQFF.

The genes are TRBV28 and TRBJ2-7, with TRBD1 matching over 12 bases. With 5 bases clipped from V and 4 bases from J, the junction kept 6 bases outside the gene matches. The germline V gene encodes CDR1 MDHEN and CDR2 SYDVKM. The CDR3 extends over 15 amino acids. CDR3 amino acids: CASSPTGQGAYEQYF. The CDR3 region has the DNA TGTGCCAGCAGTCCCACGGGACAGGGGGCTTACGAGCAGTACTTC.